This T cell receptor beta chain was recorded in a study of tumor and adjacent non-tumor tissue in lung cancer. Three rounds of nested PCR, following a modified ARM-PCR protocol, produced the TCRbeta library. TCRdb independently ran MiXCR on the multiplex PCR reads; one entry per CDR3 protein. The profile shows some 84,000 distinct CDR3 sequences, 61% of them singletons. RNA was extracted from bulk tissue without any cell sorting. Germline-derived CDR1 and CDR2 are ENHRY and SYGVKD. The CDR3 is 13 residues long. With V trimmed by 6 bases and J by 7 bases, 5 bases remained unmatched. There are a few counts of this clonotype. This may be a read error, as it is one base from a much larger clone.

Material: lung tumor tissue. The chain couples TRBV10-3 to TRBJ2-2; 7 bases fit TRBD1. The receptor comes from a man aged 65 to 85 with non-small cell lung cancer. CDR3 protein: CAISVTGDGELFF. The CDR3 region has the DNA TGTGCCATCAGCGTCACAGGGGACGGGGAGCTGTTTTTT.